The 8 T cell receptor beta chains listed next were all sequenced from one sample in a study of T cell changes during pregnancy in multiple sclerosis. Here immunoSEQ multiplex PCR was the method, and the copy in TCRdb shows in-frame clones only, minus some. Of some 40,000 clones in the sample, about 90% were seen once. The source was peripheral blood, collected in the second trimester of pregnancy. The receptors originated from a female donor in good health, enrolled as a control in a pregnancy study.

The chain links TRBV5-1 to TRBJ2-7; TRBD2 agrees at 7 bases. Losses at the gene ends were 3 bases for V and 0 bases for J; bases not matched to a gene: 12. Looked up from germline, CDR1 is SGHRS and CDR2 is YFSETQ. The CDR3 runs 17 residues. The CDR3 region is CASSSAVLAVRSYEQYF. CDR3 in DNA: TGCGCCAGCAGCTCTGCCGTTCTAGCGGTTCGCTCCTACGAGCAGTACTTC.

The chain couples TRBV6-6 to TRBJ1-4, with TRBD1 matching 8 bases. Germline V CDR1 and CDR2: MNHNY, SVGAGI (reference sequence). V was pared by 5 bases and J by 2 bases, with 4 bases of the junction left unmatched. The CDR3 length is 15 residues. CDR3 DNA sequence: TGTGCCAGCAGTACCGGACAGGGCACTAATGAAAAACTGTTTTTT. Its translation is CASSTGQGTNEKLFF.

This clone was counted ten times or more. The gene calls are TRBV5-4 and TRBJ1-2, with D possibly TRBD1 on 5 matching bases. V shed 4 bases and J shed 4 bases, with 11 bases lying between them. Germline values: CDR1 SGHNT, CDR2 YYREEE (reference sequence). CDR3 size: 13 residues. The DNA of the CDR3 is TGTGCCAGCAGCCTCCGGGGGGGCTATGGCTACACCTTC. Its translation is CASSLRGGYGYTF.

This rearrangement joins TRBV18 to TRBJ1-2; D might be TRBD1 (5 bases). The CDR3 spans 13 residues. Trimming stripped 3 bases from V and 2 bases from J, with 7 bases between. CDR1 is KGHSH, CDR2 LQKENI, per germline. CDR3 in amino acids: CASSPKGNYGYTF. The CDR3 DNA sequence: TGTGCCAGCTCACCGAAGGGGAACTATGGCTACACCTTC.

The gene calls are TRBV28 and TRBJ1-2, with D perhaps TRBD1 (6 bases). This CDR3 is built from 14 residues. Germline values: CDR1 MDHEN, CDR2 SYDVKM. V lost 4 bases and J 3 bases, leaving 12 bases between the germline ends. The CDR3 sequence is CASSSPDRYYGYTF. DNA for the CDR3: TGTGCCAGCAGTTCACCCGACAGGTACTATGGCTACACCTTC.

This chain links TRBV2 with TRBJ2-5; possible D gene TRBD2, 5 bases. Germline values: CDR1 SNHLY, CDR2 FYNNEI. V was cut by 8 bases and J by 7 bases, with 20 bases left in between. The length of the CDR3 is 14 residues. Here the CDR3 DNA reads TGTGCCAGCTCCCCGGAGCCTCTTGAGGGGACCCAGTACTTC. This gives the protein CASSPEPLEGTQYF.

The chain has TRBV11-2 and TRBJ2-1; 8 nucleotides agree with TRBD2. The CDR3 runs to 15 residues. Germline loops: CDR1 SGHAT, CDR2 FQNNGV. Germline trimming cut 3 bases from V and 9 bases from J; bases unmatched to any gene: 10. The CDR3 loop reads CASSFGGLAEGEQFF. The CDR3 DNA is TGTGCCAGCAGCTTCGGTGGACTAGCTGAGGGTGAGCAGTTCTTC.

This clone was seen a few times. The rearrangement links TRBV5-6 to TRBJ1-1; the D gene is possibly TRBD1 (5 bases). CDR3 length: 13 residues. Trimming cost V 1 base and J 6 bases, with 10 bases left between them. Germline V CDR1 and CDR2: SGHDT, YYEEEE. The CDR3: CASSLSGPSEAFF. CDR3 in DNA: TGTGCCAGCAGCTTGTCAGGGCCGTCTGAAGCTTTCTTT.